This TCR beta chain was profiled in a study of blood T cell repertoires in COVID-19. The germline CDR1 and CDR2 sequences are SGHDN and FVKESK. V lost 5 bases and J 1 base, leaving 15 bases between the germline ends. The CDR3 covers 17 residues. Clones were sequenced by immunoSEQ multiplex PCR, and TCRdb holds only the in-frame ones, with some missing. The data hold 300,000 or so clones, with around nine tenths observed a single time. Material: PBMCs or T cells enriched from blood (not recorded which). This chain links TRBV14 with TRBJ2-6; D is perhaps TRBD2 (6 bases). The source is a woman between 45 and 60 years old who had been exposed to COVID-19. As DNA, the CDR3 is TGTGCCAGCAGCTATAGGTTCGGGGGTTCTGGGGCCAACGTCCTGACTTTC. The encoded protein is CASSYRFGGSGANVLTF.